These 19 T cell receptor beta chains were all obtained from the same sample, sequenced in a study of T cell changes during pregnancy in multiple sclerosis (dated by TCRdb to the late 2010s). The library was made by the immunoSEQ multiplex PCR assay. The table was pulled from immuneACCESS by TCRdb, which kept in-frame rearrangements only. Such tables lose some clones; where checked, under half of the loss comes from unresolved V genes, and the rest has no known cause. The sample has tens of thousands of clones on record, roughly 90% of them singletons. The top ten constitute roughly 5% of the sample. Sequenced here: CD8+ T cells from peripheral blood mononuclear cells, sampled before pregnancy. The receptors here all came from a female donor with multiple sclerosis, enrolled in a pregnancy study.

This clone was counted once. The chain has TRBV7-9 and TRBJ2-1, with 16 bases identical to TRBD2. Unmatched junction bases numbered 5, after V lost 5 bases and J lost 4 bases. The CDR3 is made up of 17 amino acids. Germline V gene sequence: CDR1 SEHNR, CDR2 FQNEAQ (reference sequence). The chain's CDR3 is CASSEGLAGGFYNEQFF. The CDR3 region has the DNA TGTGCCAGCAGCGAGGGACTAGCGGGGGGGTTTTACAATGAGCAGTTCTTC.

This chain uses TRBV2 with TRBJ2-2; D is uncertain. Germline-derived CDR1 and CDR2 are SNHLY and FYNNEI. The CDR3 has 12 amino acids. CDR3 bases: TGTGTCTGGGCAGGGAACACCGGGGAGCTGTTTTTT. It encodes CVWAGNTGELFF.

CDR3: CASSLTTMNTEAFF. CDR3 in DNA: TGTGCCAGCAGTTTAACAACAATGAACACTGAAGCTTTCTTT. The chain couples TRBV25-1 to TRBJ1-1, with D hard to call. The CDR3 runs 14 residues. The V and J ends lost 5 bases and 0 bases respectively, with 10 bases between them. The V gene's germline CDR1 is MGHDK and CDR2 SYGVNS.

The genes are TRBV9 and TRBJ2-3; D might be TRBD2 (5 bases). The V end was cut by 3 bases, the J end by 0 bases, with 11 bases between. The CDR3 extends over 15 amino acids. The germline V gene has CDR1 SGDLS and CDR2 YYNGEE. CDR3 nucleotides: TGTGCCAGCAGCGAGCGAAGAGGGAGCACAGATACGCAGTATTTT. Protein: CASSERRGSTDTQYF.

The chain couples TRBV5-6 to TRBJ2-1; 10 bases align to TRBD1. The CDR3 runs 15 residues. The junction had 10 bases not matched to a gene; V was cut back by 4 bases and J by 9 bases. The germline V gene encodes CDR1 SGHDT and CDR2 YYEEEE. CDR3 loop: CASSPGQGLLIEQFF. CDR3 DNA: TGTGCCAGCAGCCCGGGACAGGGGCTTCTCATTGAGCAGTTCTTC.

This chain connects TRBV5-1 to TRBJ1-1, with unresolved D. Germline V CDR1 and CDR2: SGHRS, YFSETQ. Trimming removed 1 base at V and 4 bases at J, with 14 bases between. The CDR3 covers 15 residues. CDR3 residues: CASSLRPGGGTEAFF. CDR3 nucleotide sequence: TGCGCCAGCAGCTTGCGGCCGGGAGGAGGCACTGAAGCTTTCTTT.

The chain links TRBV5-6 to TRBJ2-5, with D unclear. The CDR3 spans 13 residues. V was shortened by 2 bases and J by 0 bases, with 5 bases between the two germline ends. Looked up from germline, CDR1 is SGHDT and CDR2 is YYEEEE. As DNA, the CDR3 is TGTGCCAGCAGCTTTGCGAACCAAGAGACCCAGTACTTC. Translated: CASSFANQETQYF.

V is TRBV19 and J is TRBJ1-5; D is unresolved. Germline V CDR1 and CDR2: LNHDA, SQIVND (reference sequence). CDR3 size: 14 residues. The V end was cut by 3 bases, the J end by 4 bases, with 10 bases between. CDR3 loop: CASSILPGNQPQHF. CDR3 DNA: TGTGCCAGTAGTATCTTGCCCGGGAATCAGCCCCAGCATTTT.

The rearrangement joins TRBV14 to TRBJ2-2; D is unresolved. The V end was cut by 0 bases, the J end by 5 bases, with 10 bases between. CDR3 length: 15 residues. Germline CDR1 is SGHDN and CDR2 is FVKESK. The CDR3 DNA is TGTGCCAGCAGCCAAGAGTTTGCGGCGACCGGGGAGCTGTTTTTT. The encoded protein is CASSQEFAATGELFF.

Worth noting for this clone: The junction departs from germline at one end; a sequencing error may be responsible. The chain links TRBV6-1 to TRBJ2-1; 8 positions match TRBD1. The CDR3 has 15 residues. CDR1 is MNHNS, CDR2 SASEGT, per germline. The CDR3 DNA follows: TGTGCCAGTAGTGAGGCAGGGGGCAGTTACAATGAGCAGTTCTTC. As protein: CASSEAGGSYNEQFF.

The V call is TRBV7-9, the J call TRBJ1-1; 9 bases fit TRBD1. Germline values: CDR1 SEHNR, CDR2 FQNEAQ (reference sequence). The junction had 8 bases not matched to a gene; V was cut back by 5 bases and J by 10 bases. The CDR3 is 13 amino acids. The CDR3 DNA follows: TGTGCCAGCAGCCCCAGGGACAGGGTCTCAGCTTTCTTT. Its protein product is CASSPRDRVSAFF.

The chain is built from TRBV27 and TRBJ1-1, with a possible D match to TRBD1 (5 bases). Per the germline V gene, CDR1 is MNHEY and CDR2 is SMNVEV (reference sequence). The V end lost 6 bases, the J end lost 2 bases, and 22 bases lay between the germline ends. CDR3 length: 17 residues. The CDR3 sequence is CASSLFGAPVPNTEAFF. The DNA for the CDR3 is TGTGCCAGCAGCCTTTTTGGGGCCCCGGTCCCCAACACTGAAGCTTTCTTT.

V gene TRBV7-2 combines with J gene TRBJ2-3; tentatively, D is TRBD2 (6 bases). The CDR3 runs 16 residues. Germline-derived CDR1 and CDR2 are SGHTA and FQGNSA. Trimming stripped 1 base from V and 4 bases from J, with 15 bases between. The chain's CDR3 is CASSLGIGGRADTQYF. As DNA, the CDR3 is TGTGCCAGCAGCTTAGGTATCGGGGGTCGTGCAGATACGCAGTATTTT.

The CDR3 reads CASSSDPGLAGGRGQFF. CDR3 nucleotide sequence: TGCGCCAGCAGCTCCGATCCGGGACTAGCGGGGGGGCGGGGGCAGTTCTTC. This rearrangement joins TRBV5-1 to TRBJ2-1, with 16 bases fitting TRBD2. The CDR3 extends over 17 amino acids. The germline V gene encodes CDR1 SGHRS and CDR2 YFSETQ. After removal of 3 bases from V and 12 bases from J, the junction contained 12 bases not matched to a gene.

This sequence joins TRBV4-1 and TRBJ2-7; 9 nucleotides match TRBD2. The CDR3 has 15 amino acids. V lost 1 base to trimming and J lost 3 bases; unmatched junction nucleotides: 4. The germline CDR1 and CDR2 sequences are MGHRA and YSYEKL. CDR3 amino acids: CASSQVLAGFYEQYF. CDR3 nucleotide sequence: TGCGCCAGCAGCCAAGTGCTAGCGGGGTTCTACGAGCAGTACTTC.

This clone was found once. The chain combines TRBV18 with TRBJ1-1; D perhaps matches TRBD1 (5 bases). The CDR3 has 13 amino acids. Germline V gene lookup returns CDR1 KGHSH and CDR2 LQKENI. V lost 3 bases and J 6 bases, leaving 11 bases between the germline ends. DNA of the CDR3: TGTGCCAGCTCACCCGGGGGGATCGCTGAAGCTTTCTTT. This translates into CASSPGGIAEAFF.

This chain links TRBV6-6 with TRBJ1-1; a possible D gene is TRBD1 (5 bases). Trimming took off 5 bases at V and 1 base at J, with 11 bases between the two ends. Germline values: CDR1 MNHNY, CDR2 SVGAGI (reference sequence). The CDR3 spans 14 residues. This chain's CDR3 is CASSPLTENTEAFF. In DNA, the CDR3 is TGTGCCAGCAGTCCGCTGACAGAGAACACTGAAGCTTTCTTT.

The CDR3 sequence is CASSYSDGGETQYF. The CDR3 DNA is TGTGCCAGCAGTTACTCGGATGGAGGAGAGACCCAGTACTTC. The chain is built from TRBV6-5 and TRBJ2-5, with a possible D match to TRBD2 (5 bases). Trimming stripped 0 bases from V and 4 bases from J, with 9 bases between. The CDR3 has 14 amino acids. Germline CDR1 MNHEY, CDR2 SVGAGI.

The CDR3 nucleotides read TGTGCCAGCAGCGTAGCTGGTGACACTAGCTATGGCTACACCTTC. It encodes CASSVAGDTSYGYTF. The chain employs TRBV9 and TRBJ1-2; D uncertain. Trimming shortened V by 0 bases and J by 4 bases, and 13 bases separated the two germline ends. The CDR3 has 15 residues. CDR1 SGDLS and CDR2 YYNGEE come from the germline V gene.